This T cell receptor beta chain was captured in a study of cytomegalovirus exposure and HLA in healthy donors. V was clipped by 4 bases and J by 8 bases, with 16 bases between them. Germline V gene lookup returns CDR1 SGHRS and CDR2 YFSETQ. The CDR3 is made up of 14 amino acids. Amplification used 60 Vbeta primers and 13 Jbeta primers. Assay: immunoSEQ multiplex PCR; the TCRdb copy retains only in-frame clones and omits some. Found here are 200,000 to 250,000 clones, over 60% of them singletons; the top ten hold 1.5% to 2%. The sequence came from a man between 18 and 29 years old in good health and CMV-seronegative. The chain links TRBV5-1 to TRBJ2-1; the D is unclear. The sequenced material came from PBMCs. CDR3 in amino acids: CASSPRAGSDEQFF. The CDR3 region has the DNA TGCGCCAGCAGCCCACGCGCCGGAAGCGATGAGCAGTTCTTC.